This TCR beta chain was retrieved from a study of cytomegalovirus exposure and HLA in healthy donors (dated by TCRdb to the late 2010s). Regarding the research as a whole: In an earlier analysis of 587 of the donors, 276 Gb of sequence data and 90 million to 130 million unique TCR beta sequences from approximately 180 million T cells were reported. About 280 gigabases of sequencing data and 70 million to 100 million unique TCR sequences made up an early release that covered 640 HLA-typed donors. Of the approximately 400 genotyped donors, 81% fell in the genetic ancestry cluster associated with self-reported Caucasian donors. The study was designed to test whether signatures of past pathogen exposure could be identified by cataloging public T cell receptors. The study used immunosequencing to profile the T cell repertoires of approximately 630 subjects and linked those repertoires to cytomegalovirus serostatus. Along with the roughly 700-subject first cohort, a separate validation cohort of over 90 different subjects was used. High-throughput TCR immunosequencing, statistical association of individual TCRs with disease status, and machine learning were combined to predict cytomegalovirus infection status. A later analysis re-examined previously published TCR beta repertoires from more than 600 donors and added high-resolution HLA genotyping to investigate patterns of TCR occurrence. Rather than using new phenotypic data, the later analysis identified candidate immune exposures from TCR beta sequences and from how often those sequences occurred across donors. An earlier analysis of 587 of the donors used high-throughput TCR beta sequencing to judge whether each TCR beta V gene segment behaved as functional or pseudogenic. Donor age, sex, ethnicity and CMV serostatus were collected together with the repertoire data. A later genetic analysis took genome-wide SNP genotypes for about 65% of the 666 donors and used that subset as a discovery cohort. All discovery cohort repertoires had been generated using a single sequencing platform. HLA typing covered class I and class II loci at four-digit resolution. The number of donors typed differed by locus, with 629-630 for A, B, C, DRB1 and DQB1, roughly 520 for DQA1, some 570 for DPA1, and around 450 for DPB1. A handful of DR-DQ haplotypes were handled as single units for association and clustering because linkage in the cohort was strong. Across 398 genotyped donors of the cohort, an average of about 250,000 unique TCR beta nucleotide sequences per donor were sequenced, and approximately 19% of those sequences were non-productive. Overall study results and their limits: A later analysis reported that several top co-occurrence clusters appeared linked to parvovirus B19, influenza, CMV and Epstein-Barr virus. A total of 150 to 200 TCR beta chains were listed by the study as associated with cytomegalovirus. Strong co-occurrence of HLA alleles, especially DR and DQ, made assigning TCR associations to individual alleles difficult. The only immune exposure information available for the cohort was CMV serostatus. Most CMV-associated TCR beta chains appeared to be HLA-restricted in a later analysis, and the HLA associations seemed to be driven largely by CMV exposure. Presence/absence analyses assumed roughly uniform sequencing depth across donors, an assumption that may not hold. In a later analysis, TCR association rates were found to vary across HLA loci, with the most associated TCRs seen for DRB1 alleles and the fewest for HLA-C alleles. The cohort was sequenced for TCR beta chains only, and without alpha or paired-chain data the features that could be detected were limited. A further reported finding was that TCR beta sequences accurately predicted the HLA-A and HLA-B alleles for most subjects in the first cohort. According to the authors, the approach could potentially be generalized to other disease states and immunological phenotypes. In a later analysis, HLA-associated TCR beta chains showed more clonal expansion and lower generation probabilities than non-associated chains that were equally common. A later analysis associated around 16,000 TCR beta sequences with specific HLA alleles at a false discovery rate of 0.05. Because the 87-base-pair reads could not distinguish some IMGT-functional V segments, including TRBV6-2 and TRBV6-3, those segments were excluded. The sequencing pipeline was judged likely to have produced a cluster of highly shared sequence variants as a technical artifact. In a later genetic analysis, a missense DCLRE1C variant was associated with V-gene and J-gene trimming of TCR beta chains, and the association was replicated in an independent cohort. Linkage disequilibrium might explain the correlated functional status among segregating V segments, but an unknown experimental factor could not be excluded. An earlier analysis of approximately 600 of the donors showed that most TCR beta V segments appeared in productive rearrangements either about 87% or about 30% of the time, which broadly matched IMGT annotations. Because HLA typing was missing for some donors at each locus, association tests included only the typed subset. Because counts were too low, roughly 18 rarely observed V segments, including chromosome 9 orphons, were left out of the earlier analysis of over 550 of the donors. Across donors, most TCR sequences were observed very rarely, whereas some public TCRs were present in many individuals. In a later genetic analysis, fewer N-insertions in productive TCRs were reported among donors in an Asian-associated ancestry cluster than the roughly 640-donor mean. Three of the identified cytomegalovirus-associated TCR beta chains were confirmed in vitro to be specific for cytomegalovirus antigens. The classifier was reported to diagnose cytomegalovirus status with high specificity and sensitivity in both the original cohort and the validation cohort.

Comment on this clone: Its antigen is currently not known.

The cohort comprised 666 healthy bone marrow donors. At the time of sampling, all cohort members were nominally healthy, though unrecorded immune exposures were likely present. The donor was CMV seropositive and was included in the group of 300 or so seropositive cohort members. A peripheral blood sample was collected from each donor, and TCR beta sequencing was performed on peripheral blood mononuclear cells. The Qiagen DNeasy Blood Extraction Kit was used to extract genomic DNA from the blood cell samples. Via the germline V gene, CDR1 is MNHNS and CDR2 SASEGT. The CDR3 runs 15 residues from the cysteine to the phenylalanine. The only DNA kept is the CDR3, 45 bases in frame from the first base. V is pared back by 5 bases and J by 0 bases, with 13 bases lying between the germline termini. Library preparation was by the immunoSEQ multiplex PCR assay. For the multiplex PCR, a mixture combining 60 forward primers for TCR Vbeta segments and 13 reverse primers for TCR Jbeta segments was used. The CDR3 region of rearranged TCR beta genes was amplified from genomic DNA with a multiplex PCR assay. The amplified TCR beta libraries were sequenced on the Illumina HiSeq System as 87-base-pair reads. On the study's bioinformatics: Across the roughly 700 repertoires, a later analysis counted some 81 million unique TCR beta chains, some 11 million of which were shared by at least two donors. Raw reads were error-corrected and collapsed into unique sequences with a nearest-neighbor algorithm that merged closely related sequences to remove PCR and sequencing errors. CDR3 sequences were aligned to IMGT reference sequences to assign V, D and J gene segments. For a sequence to be retained, a match of at least six nucleotides was required to both a V gene segment and a J gene segment. Rearrangements were called productive when the CDR3 lacked stop codons and stayed in frame with V and J; all others were non-productive. CDR3 was defined according to IMGT convention as the region running from the second conserved V-encoded cysteine to the conserved J-encoded phenylalanine. Sequences without an unambiguous match to a single V gene segment were excluded from the earlier analysis of several hundred of the donors. An earlier analysis of 450 to 650 of the donors called V segments functional above 56.7% productive rearrangements and segregating when the between-donor standard deviation exceeded 5%. To diagnose cytomegalovirus status from the catalog of TCR beta chain sequences, a statistical classification framework was built. In a later analysis, TCR nucleotide sequences were compared against IMGT/GENE-DB human TR gene sequences so that V and J genes could be assigned. The TCRdist pipeline was used in a later analysis to assign CDR3 sequences and most-parsimonious VDJ recombination scenarios. In a later analysis, each TCR beta chain was defined by its CDR3 amino acid sequence together with its V-gene family, and reads without a unique V-gene family were excluded. In a later analysis, several hundred highly shared, low-generation-probability nucleotide sequences were removed to address suspected cross-contamination and a sequencing artifact. In a later analysis, a clonal expansion index was calculated for each public chain from normalized within-repertoire ranks of inferred template counts. A later analysis computed generation probabilities with a VDJ recombination model fitted to out-of-frame rearrangements, and checked the results against IGoR. Hypergeometric tests were used in a later analysis to score TCR-TCR, TCR-HLA and TCR-CMV co-occurrence, with a repertoire-size bias correction applied to the TCR pairs. In a later analysis, false discovery rates were estimated by permuting HLA or CMV assignments 20 times. In a later analysis, co-occurring TCRs were grouped with DBSCAN, and TCRdist sequence similarity was added when clustering was performed within HLA-allele-positive subsets. Co-occurrence clustering excluded repertoires with fewer than 30,000 or more than 120,000 public chains, plus five with anomalous nucleotide sharing. TCRdb carries this immuneACCESS record with in-frame sequences only. Its versions omit some clonotypes, under half of them owing to an unresolved V gene in the studies checked, with the rest unexplained. The V and J calls and clone size come from that table; D and trimming were worked out from the DNA. The record for this sample contains about 39,000 clones. The ten largest account for around 3.1% of the sample.

Sequenced input: PBMCs. The chain uses TRBV6-1 and TRBJ1-1; TRBD1 is a weak D gene call, 6 bases matching. This sequence was found in a young woman in good health and CMV-seropositive. The nucleotides read TGTGCCAGCAGTACACGGACAGACTTGAACACTGAAGCTTTCTTT. Its protein product is CASSTRTDLNTEAFF.